The clone carrying this TCR beta chain is a singleton in its sample. As yet, its antigen is unknown. PCR amplification relied on 60 Vbeta primers (plus 13 Jbeta primers). The method was immunoSEQ multiplex PCR; TCRdb's version includes in-frame clones alone and lacks a portion of them. The sample holds approximately 89,000 clones, around 85% seen once. Donors were ostensibly healthy at sampling, although undocumented immune exposures were probable. The data are from a study of cytomegalovirus exposure and HLA in healthy donors. Notes on the study in general: An Asian-associated ancestry cluster reportedly showed fewer N-insertions than the roughly 600-donor mean in a later analysis.

This receptor was taken from a man between 40 and 49 years old in good health and CMV-seropositive. Sequencing was done on a sample of PBMCs.

This chain's CDR3 is CASSLVSSGVPYEQYF. For the CDR3, the DNA is TGCGCCAGCAGCTTGGTGTCTTCAGGGGTTCCCTACGAGCAGTACTTC. V usage is TRBV5-1 and J usage is TRBJ2-7; weak D call: TRBD1 (6 bases). The CDR3 loop spans 16 amino acids. Germline CDR1 and CDR2: SGHRS and YFSETQ. Trimming took 0 bases from V and 2 from J, leaving 15 bases between them.